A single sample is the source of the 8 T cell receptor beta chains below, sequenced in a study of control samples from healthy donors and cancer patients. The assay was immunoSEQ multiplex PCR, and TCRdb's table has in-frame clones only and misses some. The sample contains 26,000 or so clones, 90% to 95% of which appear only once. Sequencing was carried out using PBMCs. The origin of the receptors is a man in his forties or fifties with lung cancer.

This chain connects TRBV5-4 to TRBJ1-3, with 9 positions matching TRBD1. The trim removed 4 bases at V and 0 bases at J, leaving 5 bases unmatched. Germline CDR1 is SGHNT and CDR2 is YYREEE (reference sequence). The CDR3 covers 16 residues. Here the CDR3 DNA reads TGTGCCAGCAGCGACCCGGGACAGGGCTCTGGAAACACCATATATTTT. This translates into CASSDPGQGSGNTIYF. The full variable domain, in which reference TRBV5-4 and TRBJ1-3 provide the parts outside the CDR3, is ETGVTQSPTHLIKTRGQQVTLRCSSQSGHNTVSWYQQALGQGPQFIFQYYREEENGRGNFPPRFSGLQFPNYSSELNVNALELDDSALYLCASSDPGQGSGNTIYFGEGSWLTVV.

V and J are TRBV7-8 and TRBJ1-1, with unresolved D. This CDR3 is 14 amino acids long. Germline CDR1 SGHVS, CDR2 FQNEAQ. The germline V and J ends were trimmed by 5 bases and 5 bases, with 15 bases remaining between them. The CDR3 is CASSLKGGGTEAFF. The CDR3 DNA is TGTGCCAGCAGCCTCAAGGGAGGAGGGACTGAAGCTTTCTTT.

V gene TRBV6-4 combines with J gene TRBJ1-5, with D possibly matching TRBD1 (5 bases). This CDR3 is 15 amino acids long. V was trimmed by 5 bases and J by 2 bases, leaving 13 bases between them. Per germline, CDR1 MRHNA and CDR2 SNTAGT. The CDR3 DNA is TGTGCCAGCAGTCCTTCAGGGATAGGCAATCAGCCCCAGCATTTT. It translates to CASSPSGIGNQPQHF.

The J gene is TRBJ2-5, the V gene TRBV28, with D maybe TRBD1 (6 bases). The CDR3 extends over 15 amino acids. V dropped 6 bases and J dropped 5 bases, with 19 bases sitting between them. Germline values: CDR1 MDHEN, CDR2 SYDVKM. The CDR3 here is CASSEEAGVGETQYF. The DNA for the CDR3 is TGTGCCAGCAGCGAAGAAGCAGGGGTGGGGGAGACCCAGTACTTC.

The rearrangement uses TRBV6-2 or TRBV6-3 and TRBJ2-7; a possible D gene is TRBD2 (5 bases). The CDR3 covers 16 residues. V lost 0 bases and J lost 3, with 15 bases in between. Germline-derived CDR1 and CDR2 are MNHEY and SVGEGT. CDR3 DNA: TGTGCCAGCAGTTACTCGACTACAGACATGAGCTACGAGCAGTACTTC. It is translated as CASSYSTTDMSYEQYF.

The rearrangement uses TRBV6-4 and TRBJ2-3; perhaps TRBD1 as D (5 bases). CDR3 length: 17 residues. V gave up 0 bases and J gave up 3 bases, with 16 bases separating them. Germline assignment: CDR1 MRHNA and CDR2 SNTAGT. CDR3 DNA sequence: TGTGCCAGCAGTGACTCTCCAGGGTGGGGTATGACAGATACGCAGTATTTT. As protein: CASSDSPGWGMTDTQYF.

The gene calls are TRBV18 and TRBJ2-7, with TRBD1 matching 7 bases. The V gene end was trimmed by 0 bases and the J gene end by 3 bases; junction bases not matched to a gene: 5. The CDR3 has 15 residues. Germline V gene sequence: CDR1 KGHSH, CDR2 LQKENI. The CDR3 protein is CASSPPDRNNYEQYF. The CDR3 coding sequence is TGTGCCAGCTCACCACCGGACAGGAACAACTACGAGCAGTACTTC.

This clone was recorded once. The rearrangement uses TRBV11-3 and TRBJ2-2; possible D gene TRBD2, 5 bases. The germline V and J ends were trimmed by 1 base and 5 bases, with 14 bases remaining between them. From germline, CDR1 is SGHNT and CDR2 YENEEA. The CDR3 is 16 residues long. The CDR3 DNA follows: TGTGCCAGCAGCTTAGGGGGAGTCAGGAAAACCGGGGAGCTGTTTTTT. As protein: CASSLGGVRKTGELFF.